The 8 T cell receptor beta chains below all came from one sample that was sequenced in a study of T cell responses to AZD1222 COVID-19 vaccine. The assay was immunoSEQ multiplex PCR, and TCRdb's table has in-frame clones only and misses some. Among roughly 100,000 clones listed, about 88% were seen once. The sample consisted of peripheral blood, taken on day 0 of AZD1222 vaccination. The receptors come from an adult in good health.

The chain links TRBV11-2 to TRBJ2-7, with TRBD2 identical over 8 bases. The germline V gene has CDR1 SGHAT and CDR2 FQNNGV. The CDR3 contains 16 residues. V was clipped by 1 base and J by 2 bases; unmatched bases: 7. In nucleotides, the CDR3 is TGTGCCAGCAGCTTAGGACGGACTAGCCGAGCCTACGAGCAGTACTTC. Encoded protein: CASSLGRTSRAYEQYF.

The chain carries TRBV21-1 and TRBJ1-6; the D segment call TRBD1 is taken from the table without a DNA check. TRBV21-1 represents a pseudogene. This CDR3 contains 20 residues. In DNA form, the CDR3 reads TGTGCCAGCAGCGCTCAAATTAGACAGGGTCTCGGCCCCCGCAATTCACCCCTCCACTTT. Protein sequence: CASSAQIRQGLGPRNSPLHF.

This chain joins TRBV6-5 and TRBJ1-5; D possibly corresponds to TRBD1 (5 bases). The germline V gene encodes CDR1 MNHEY and CDR2 SVGAGI. Trimming pared 6 bases from V and 6 bases from J, leaving 18 bases between. The CDR3 covers 15 residues. DNA of the CDR3: TGTGCCAGCAGCCAATTCGGTAGGGGAGGTCAGCCCCAGCATTTT. This encodes CASSQFGRGGQPQHF.

CDR3 residues: CASSLSGRGNMNTEAFF. As DNA, the CDR3 is TGTGCCAGCTCCCTATCGGGGAGGGGGAACATGAACACTGAAGCTTTCTTT. The gene calls are TRBV18 and TRBJ1-1; D may be TRBD1 (6 bases). V gave up 6 bases and J gave up 0 bases, with 20 bases separating them. The V gene's germline CDR1 is KGHSH and CDR2 LQKENI. The CDR3 is 17 residues long.

The chain carries TRBV3-1 (or the pseudogene TRBV3-2) and TRBJ2-3, with 7 bases aligning to TRBD2. Looked up from germline, CDR1 is LGHDT and CDR2 is YNNKEL (reference sequence). V lost 7 bases to trimming and J lost 6 bases; unmatched junction nucleotides: 7. This CDR3 has 13 amino acids. The CDR3 DNA reads TGTGCCAGCACCGAATGGGGGGGGGATACGCAGTATTTT. This translates into CASTEWGGDTQYF.

The count of this clone is one. This rearrangement joins TRBV6-1 to TRBJ2-1; the match to TRBD2 covers 10 bases. J lost 7 bases, V lost 0 bases, and 3 bases had no gene match. CDR1 is MNHNS and CDR2 is SASEGT in the germline V gene. The CDR3 has 15 amino acids. The CDR3 nucleotides read TGTGCCAGCAGTGAAGCTAGCGGGAGGCGGAATGAGCAGTTCTTC. Translation: CASSEASGRRNEQFF.

This clone was found once. The chain employs TRBV28 and TRBJ2-7, with 7 positions matching TRBD1. The CDR3 is 14 amino acids. Germline V lookup: CDR1 MDHEN, CDR2 SYDVKM. V was pared by 6 bases and J by 2 bases, with 7 bases of the junction left unmatched. The CDR3 is CASSPTGAPYEQYF. CDR3 DNA sequence: TGTGCCAGCAGCCCTACAGGGGCCCCCTACGAGCAGTACTTC.

This chain joins TRBV30 and TRBJ2-7; 7 bases agree with TRBD1. The CDR3 covers 12 residues. Trimming removed 7 bases from V and 5 bases from J; junction bases left unmatched: 8. Germline loops: CDR1 GTSNPN, CDR2 SVGIG (reference sequence). CDR3 loop: CAYLQGTHEQYF. CDR3 DNA: TGTGCCTACCTACAGGGGACCCACGAGCAGTACTTC.